The entry that follows covers one T cell receptor (beta chain) sequence. Germline V gene data show CDR1 as MDHEN and CDR2 as SYDVKM. Trimming removed 8 bases from V and 5 bases from J; junction bases left unmatched: 10. CDR3 length: 14 residues. This table comes from immunoSEQ multiplex PCR, and its TCRdb copy is limited to in-frame clones, with some not included. Of 50,000 to 55,000 clones in the sample, approximately 88% were seen once. The source of the sample is a study of OX40 agonist ivuxolimab in advanced cancers. This TCR derives from an adult with an advanced solid tumor such as melanoma, head and neck, liver or kidney cancer. This sample comprised CD4+ or CD8+ T cells sorted from blood, obtained in a trial of the OX40 agonist ivuxolimab. This chain uses TRBV28 with TRBJ2-5; 8 bases fit TRBD1. This CDR3 is CASWGDRQRETQYF. The CDR3, as DNA: TGTGCCAGCTGGGGGGACAGGCAGAGGGAGACCCAGTACTTC.